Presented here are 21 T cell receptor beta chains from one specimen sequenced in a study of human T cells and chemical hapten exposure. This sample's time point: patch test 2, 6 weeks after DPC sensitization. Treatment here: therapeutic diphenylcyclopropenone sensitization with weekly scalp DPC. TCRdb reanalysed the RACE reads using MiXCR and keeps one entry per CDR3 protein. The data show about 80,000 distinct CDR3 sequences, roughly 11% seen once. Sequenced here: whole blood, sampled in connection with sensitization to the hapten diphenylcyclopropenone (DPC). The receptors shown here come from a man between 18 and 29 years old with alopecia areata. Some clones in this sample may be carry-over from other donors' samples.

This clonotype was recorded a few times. The CDR3 region has the DNA TGTGCCAGCAGCTTTCAAAGGGGAGAGCAGTACTTC. It encodes CASSFQRGEQYF. The rearrangement joins TRBV7-9 to TRBJ2-7, with D maybe TRBD1 (5 bases). This CDR3 is built from 12 residues. CDR1 SEHNR and CDR2 FQNEAQ come from the germline V gene (reference sequence). V dropped 3 bases and J dropped 7 bases, with 10 bases sitting between them.

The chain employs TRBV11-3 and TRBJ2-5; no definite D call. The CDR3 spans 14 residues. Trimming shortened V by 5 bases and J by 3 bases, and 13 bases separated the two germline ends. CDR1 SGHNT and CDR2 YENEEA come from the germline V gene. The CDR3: CASSAYNDKETQYF. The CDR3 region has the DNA TGTGCCAGCAGCGCTTACAATGACAAAGAGACCCAGTACTTC. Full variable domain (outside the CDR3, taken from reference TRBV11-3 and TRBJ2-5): EAGVVQSPRYKIIEKKQPVAFWCNPISGHNTLYWYLQNLGQGPELLIRYENEEAVDDSQLPKDRFSAERLKGVDSTLKIQPAELGDSAVYLCASSAYNDKETQYFGPGTRLLVL.

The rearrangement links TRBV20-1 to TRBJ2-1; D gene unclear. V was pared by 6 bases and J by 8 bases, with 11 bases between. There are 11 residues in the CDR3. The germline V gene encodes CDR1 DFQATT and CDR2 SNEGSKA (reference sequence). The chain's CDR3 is CSADKGHEQFF. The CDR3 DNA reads TGCAGTGCCGACAAGGGTCATGAGCAGTTCTTC.

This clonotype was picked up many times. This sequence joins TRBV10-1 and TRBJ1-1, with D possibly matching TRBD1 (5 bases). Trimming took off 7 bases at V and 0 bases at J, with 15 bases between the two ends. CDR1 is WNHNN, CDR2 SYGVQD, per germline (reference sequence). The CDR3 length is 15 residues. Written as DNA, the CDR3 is TGCGCCAGCACCGACAGAGAGAATCTGAACACTGAAGCTTTCTTT. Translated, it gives CASTDRENLNTEAFF.

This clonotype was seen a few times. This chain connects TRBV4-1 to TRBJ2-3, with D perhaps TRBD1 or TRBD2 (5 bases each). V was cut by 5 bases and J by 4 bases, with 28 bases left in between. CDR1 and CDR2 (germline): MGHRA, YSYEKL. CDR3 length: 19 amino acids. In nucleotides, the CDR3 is TGCGCCAGCAGCTGGCCCGGGGCCCAGGTGAGAGCGAGATCAGATACGCAGTATTTT. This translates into CASSWPGAQVRARSDTQYF.

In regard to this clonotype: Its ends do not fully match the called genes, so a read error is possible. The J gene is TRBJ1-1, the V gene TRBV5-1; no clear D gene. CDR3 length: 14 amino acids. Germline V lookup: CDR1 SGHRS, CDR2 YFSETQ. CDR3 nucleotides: TGCGCCAGCAGGTTGGACGGAACGAACACTGAAGCTTTCTTT. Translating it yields CASRLDGTNTEAFF.

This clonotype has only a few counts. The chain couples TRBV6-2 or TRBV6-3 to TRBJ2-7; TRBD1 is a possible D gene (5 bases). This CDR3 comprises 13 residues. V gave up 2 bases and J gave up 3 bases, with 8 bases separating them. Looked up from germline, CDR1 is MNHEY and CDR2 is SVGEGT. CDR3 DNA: TGTGCCAGCAGTTACCTGCAGGGCTACGAGCAGTACTTC. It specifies CASSYLQGYEQYF.

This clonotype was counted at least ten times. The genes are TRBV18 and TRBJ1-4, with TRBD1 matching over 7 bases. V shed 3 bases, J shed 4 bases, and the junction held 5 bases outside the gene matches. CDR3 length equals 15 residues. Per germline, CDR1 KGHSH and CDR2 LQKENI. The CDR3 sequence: CASSPRDSHNEKLFF. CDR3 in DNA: TGTGCCAGCTCACCCAGGGACAGCCATAATGAAAAACTGTTTTTT.

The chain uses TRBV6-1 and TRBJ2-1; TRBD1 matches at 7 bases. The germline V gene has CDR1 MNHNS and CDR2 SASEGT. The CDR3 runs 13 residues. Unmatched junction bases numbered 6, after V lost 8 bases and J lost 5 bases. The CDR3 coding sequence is TGTGCCAGCTATCGACAGGGCCACAATGAGCAGTTCTTC. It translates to CASYRQGHNEQFF.

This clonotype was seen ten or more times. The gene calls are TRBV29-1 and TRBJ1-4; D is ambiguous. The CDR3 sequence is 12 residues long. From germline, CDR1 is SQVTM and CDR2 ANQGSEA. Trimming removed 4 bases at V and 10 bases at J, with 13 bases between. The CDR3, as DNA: TGCAGCGTTGGAGAGGACCGGGGAAAACTGTTTTTT. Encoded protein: CSVGEDRGKLFF.

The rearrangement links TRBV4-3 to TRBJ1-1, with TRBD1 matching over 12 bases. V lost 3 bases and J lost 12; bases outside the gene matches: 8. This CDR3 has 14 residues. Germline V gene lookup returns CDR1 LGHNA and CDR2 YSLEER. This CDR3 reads CASSHLGQGAWTFF. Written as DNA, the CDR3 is TGCGCCAGCAGCCACCTGGGACAGGGGGCTTGGACTTTCTTT.

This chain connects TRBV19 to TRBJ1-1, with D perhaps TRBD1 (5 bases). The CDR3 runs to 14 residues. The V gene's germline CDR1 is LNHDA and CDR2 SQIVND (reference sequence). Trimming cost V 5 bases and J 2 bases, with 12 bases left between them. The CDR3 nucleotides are TGTGCCAGTAGTTGGGGCGGCCCAAACACTGAAGCTTTCTTT. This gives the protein CASSWGGPNTEAFF.

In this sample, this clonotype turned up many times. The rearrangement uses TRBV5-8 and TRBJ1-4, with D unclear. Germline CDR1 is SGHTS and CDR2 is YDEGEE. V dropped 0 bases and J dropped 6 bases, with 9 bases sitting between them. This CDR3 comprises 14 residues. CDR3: CASSLARPDEKLFF. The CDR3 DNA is TGTGCCAGCAGCTTGGCCCGTCCCGATGAAAAACTGTTTTTT.

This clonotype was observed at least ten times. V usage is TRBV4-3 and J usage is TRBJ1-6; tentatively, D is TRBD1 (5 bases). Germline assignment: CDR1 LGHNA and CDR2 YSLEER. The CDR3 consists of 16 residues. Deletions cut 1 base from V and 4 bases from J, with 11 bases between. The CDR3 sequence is CASSQVEGFYNSPLHF. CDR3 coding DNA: TGCGCCAGCAGCCAAGTCGAGGGGTTTTATAATTCACCCCTCCACTTT.

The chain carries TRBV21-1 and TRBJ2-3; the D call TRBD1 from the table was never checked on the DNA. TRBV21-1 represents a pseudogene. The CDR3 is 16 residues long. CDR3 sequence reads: CASSKARDNPTDTQYF. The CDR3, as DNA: TGTGCCAGCAGCAAAGCTCGGGACAATCCCACAGATACGCAGTATTTT.

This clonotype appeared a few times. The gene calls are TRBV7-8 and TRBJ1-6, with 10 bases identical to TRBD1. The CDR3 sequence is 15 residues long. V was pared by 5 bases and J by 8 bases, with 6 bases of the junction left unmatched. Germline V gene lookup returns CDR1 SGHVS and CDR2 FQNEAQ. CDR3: CASSLWTGGDSPLHF. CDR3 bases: TGTGCCAGCAGCCTCTGGACAGGGGGTGATTCACCCCTCCACTTT.

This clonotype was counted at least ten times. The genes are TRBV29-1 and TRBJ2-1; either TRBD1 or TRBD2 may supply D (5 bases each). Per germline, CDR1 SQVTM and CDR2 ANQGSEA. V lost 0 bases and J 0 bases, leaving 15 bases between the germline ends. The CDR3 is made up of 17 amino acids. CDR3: CSVEDNVGRSSYNEQFF. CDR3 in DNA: TGCAGCGTTGAAGATAATGTGGGACGGAGCTCCTACAATGAGCAGTTCTTC.

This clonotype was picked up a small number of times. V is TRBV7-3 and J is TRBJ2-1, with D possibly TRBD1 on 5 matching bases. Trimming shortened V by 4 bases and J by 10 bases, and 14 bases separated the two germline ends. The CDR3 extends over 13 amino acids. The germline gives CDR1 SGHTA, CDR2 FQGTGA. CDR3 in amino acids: CASSSPLTGEQFF. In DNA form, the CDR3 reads TGTGCCAGCAGCTCCCCTTTAACAGGAGAGCAGTTCTTC.

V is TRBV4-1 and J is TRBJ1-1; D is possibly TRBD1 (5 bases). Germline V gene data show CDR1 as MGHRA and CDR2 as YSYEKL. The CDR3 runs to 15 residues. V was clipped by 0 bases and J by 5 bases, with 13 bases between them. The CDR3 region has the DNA TGCGCCAGCAGCCAAGATTGGGACTACGGGACTGAAGCTTTCTTT. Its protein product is CASSQDWDYGTEAFF.

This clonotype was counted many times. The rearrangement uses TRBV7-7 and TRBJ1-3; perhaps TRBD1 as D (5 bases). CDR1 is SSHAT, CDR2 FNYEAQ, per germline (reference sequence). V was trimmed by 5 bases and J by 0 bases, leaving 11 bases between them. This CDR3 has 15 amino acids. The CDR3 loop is CASSPDRRSGNTIYF. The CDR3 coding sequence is TGTGCCAGCAGCCCCGACAGACGCTCTGGAAACACCATATATTTT.

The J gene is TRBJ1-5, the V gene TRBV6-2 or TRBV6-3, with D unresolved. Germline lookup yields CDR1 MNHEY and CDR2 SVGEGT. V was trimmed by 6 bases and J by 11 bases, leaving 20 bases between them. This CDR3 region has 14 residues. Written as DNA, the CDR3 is TGTGCCAGCAGCCGCCCGACGGATGATCGATCCCAGCATTTT. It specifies CASSRPTDDRSQHF.